The rows below give T cell receptor beta chains drawn from one sample of a study of CD8+ T cells in alopecia areata. Profiled with immunoSEQ multiplex PCR; TCRdb holds only in-frame clones, not every one. Found here are about 130,000 clones, over 50% of them singletons; the top ten hold roughly 4.3%. Here the sequenced sample was CD4+ T cells sorted from blood, taken at week 0. All receptors come from a human donor with alopecia areata. CDR3s include the opening cysteine and the closing phenylalanine or tryptophan. The D gene is left open where the match is weak. For some rows the clone size is stated as once, few or many, or as a class when expanded; others skip it.

d_call	clone_size	j_call	v_call	cdr3_nt	cdr3_aa
-	-	TRBJ2-5	TRBV4-1	TGCGCCAGCAGCCAAGGCCTTAGCAAGGAGACCCAGTACTTC	CASSQGLSKETQYF
TRBD1	-	TRBJ2-5	TRBV2	TGTGCCAGCAGTACCCTGGACAGGGGGCCTGGGGAGACCCAGTACTTC	CASSTLDRGPGETQYF
TRBD1	-	TRBJ2-5	TRBV7-2	TGTGCCAGCAGCCGGAGACAGGGGATGGTAGAGACCCAGTACTTC	CASSRRQGMVETQYF
TRBD1	-	TRBJ1-5	TRBV7-2	TGTGCCAGCAGCCCGGACAGGGCGGATCAGCCCCAGCATTTT	CASSPDRADQPQHF
-	-	TRBJ2-1	TRBV2	TGTGCCAGCAGTGGCACCCGGACCGGCAATGAGCAGTTCTTC	CASSGTRTGNEQFF
TRBD2	-	TRBJ2-7	TRBV7-2	TGTGCCAGCAGCTTAGAAATAGCGGGGGTGGGCTACGAGCAGTACTTC	CASSLEIAGVGYEQYF
-	-	TRBJ2-1	TRBV5-6	TGTGCCAGCAGCTTGACGCGGGACTCGGTGTACAATGAGCAGTTCTTC	CASSLTRDSVYNEQFF
-	-	TRBJ2-1	TRBV27	TGTGCCAGTAGGGTCACTGGACACTACAATGAGCAGTTCTTC	CASRVTGHYNEQFF
-	few	TRBJ2-5	TRBV29-1	TGCAGCGTTGGCCGAAGGTCAGGGAGGCACTACTTC	CSVGRRSGRHYF
TRBD1	-	TRBJ1-2	TRBV20-1	TGCAGTGCTCCCGGGGAAGGGGGCAGGACCTTC	CSAPGEGGRTF
-	once	TRBJ2-3	TRBV7-2	TGTGCCAGCAGCCCGACTCGAAACACAGATACGCAGTATTTT	CASSPTRNTDTQYF
TRBD2	-	TRBJ2-2	TRBV2	TGTGCCACCTCTGGGGGGAGGGCCGACACCGGGGAGCTGTTTTTT	CATSGGRADTGELFF
TRBD1	-	TRBJ1-6	TRBV27	TGTGCCAGCAGGCAGGACAGGGATAATTCACCCCTCCACTTT	CASRQDRDNSPLHF
-	few	TRBJ1-6	TRBV4-3	TGCGCCAGCAGCCAAGTCGGGTCTTCACCCCTCCACTTT	CASSQVGSSPLHF
-	-	TRBJ1-2	TRBV19	TGTGCCAGTACCGAGGCGGGATATTATAACTATGGCTACACCTTC	CASTEAGYYNYGYTF
TRBD1	once	TRBJ2-7	TRBV5-1	TGCGCCAGCAGCCCCCGAGTGGGGACAGACGAGCAGTACTTC	CASSPRVGTDEQYF
-	-	TRBJ2-2	TRBV5-4	TGTGCCAGCAGCTTGGCGGGGCGATCGGACACCGGGGAGCTGTTTTTT	CASSLAGRSDTGELFF
-	-	TRBJ2-3	TRBV11-2	TGTGCCAGCAGCTTAGGAGGTTCAGGGTCCCTTAACTGGTATTTT	CASSLGGSGSLNWYF
-	-	TRBJ2-4	TRBV4-3	TGCGCCAGCAGCCAAGCGGTGGGTCCCAAAAACATTCAGTACTTC	CASSQAVGPKNIQYF
-	few	TRBJ1-1	TRBV5-1	TGCGCCAGCACGGGGGCAGGGAACACTGAAGCTTTCTTT	CASTGAGNTEAFF
-	-	TRBJ2-5	TRBV5-1	TGCGCCAGCAAGAGGGCGGTGCAAGAGACCCAGTACTTC	CASKRAVQETQYF
-	-	TRBJ2-3	TRBV5-1	TGCGCCAGCAGCTGGGAGCGGGCCCGGGGGCAGTATTTT	CASSWERARGQYF
-	-	TRBJ1-5	TRBV6-1	TGTGCCAGCAGTGAAGGGAACAGGGATCAGCCCCAGCATTTT	CASSEGNRDQPQHF
TRBD2	-	TRBJ2-1	TRBV30	TGTGCCTGGAGTCGGACGGGAGGGAGCTCCTACAATGAGCAGTTCTTC	CAWSRTGGSSYNEQFF
-	few	TRBJ2-4	TRBV6-5	TGTGCCAGCAGTGATGACAGAAACATTCAGTACTTC	CASSDDRNIQYF
-	few	TRBJ1-5	TRBV7-2	TGTGCCAGCAGCTTGGTACAGGGAGGCAATCAGCCCCAGCATTTT	CASSLVQGGNQPQHF
-	-	TRBJ2-5	TRBV7-3	TGTGCCAGCAGCGCGCAGACAGGTCCACAAGAGACCCAGTACTTC	CASSAQTGPQETQYF
-	few	TRBJ2-3	TRBV6-5	TGTGCCAGCAGTTACTCGCGGGAAACAGATACGCAGTATTTT	CASSYSRETDTQYF
-	-	TRBJ1-1	TRBV6-5	TGTGCCAGCAGTTTCGGAAACACTGAAGCTTTCTTT	CASSFGNTEAFF
-	once	TRBJ1-5	TRBV27	TGTGCCAGCCGACGAGGGAATCAGCCCCAGCATTTT	CASRRGNQPQHF
-	few	TRBJ2-2	TRBV7-9	TGTGCCAGCAGCTTAGCCGCCAACGGGGAGCTGTTTTTT	CASSLAANGELFF
-	-	TRBJ2-5	TRBV7-2	TGTGCCAGCAGCCCGAGGACTGCTGTGCGAGAGACCCAGTACTTC	CASSPRTAVRETQYF
-	-	TRBJ2-7	TRBV19	TGTGCCAGTAGTATCAGCGGAACTACCTACGAGCAGTACTTC	CASSISGTTYEQYF
TRBD1	-	TRBJ1-1	TRBV7-9	TGTGCCAGCAGCTTAAGGGCAGGGGGGATGTATAGCACTGAAGCTTTCTTT	CASSLRAGGMYSTEAFF
TRBD1	-	TRBJ1-2	TRBV5-4	TGTGCCAGCAGCTTACCGGGACAGGGCCGGGGATGGGGCTACACCTTC	CASSLPGQGRGWGYTF
-	once	TRBJ2-3	TRBV5-4	TGTGCCAGCAGCTTGGGTGGGCCTGGCACAGATACGCAGTATTTT	CASSLGGPGTDTQYF
TRBD1	-	TRBJ1-2	TRBV5-1	TGCGCCAGCAGCTTGACGGGACAGCCCTATGGCTACACCTTC	CASSLTGQPYGYTF
TRBD1	-	TRBJ2-7	TRBV7-2	TGTGCCAGCAGCCGTGGACAGGGAGTTTACGAGCAGTACTTC	CASSRGQGVYEQYF
TRBD2	-	TRBJ2-7	TRBV5-1	TGCGCCAGCAGCTTGGGACTAGCGGGAGGGCCGCGGGAGCAGTACTTC	CASSLGLAGGPREQYF
-	once	TRBJ1-2	TRBV9	TGTGCCAGCAGCCCCAAGCCAGGGCTTGGCTACACCTTC	CASSPKPGLGYTF
TRBD2	-	TRBJ2-7	TRBV4-3	TGCGCCAGCAGCCAGGGGAGGGCGGGGCTTGTCTCCTACGAGCAGTACTTC	CASSQGRAGLVSYEQYF
-	-	TRBJ1-2	TRBV29-1	TGCAGCGTTGTAGGCCAGGTGGACTATGGCTACACCTTC	CSVVGQVDYGYTF
TRBD1	-	TRBJ2-7	TRBV10-3	TGTGCCATCAGATTGGGACAGGGGGACGAGCAGTACTTC	CAIRLGQGDEQYF
TRBD1	-	TRBJ1-3	TRBV7-3	TGTGCCAGCAGCCAAACGACAGGGGGCTCTGGAAACACCATATATTTT	CASSQTTGGSGNTIYF
TRBD1	-	TRBJ2-7	TRBV5-1	TGCGCCAGCAGCTTGGTAGGGACAGGGGCCAACGAGCAGTACTTC	CASSLVGTGANEQYF
-	-	TRBJ2-3	TRBV30	TGTGCCTGGAGTGCTAGTAGAGCAGATACGCAGTATTTT	CAWSASRADTQYF
-	-	TRBJ2-6	TRBV6-1	TGTGCCAGCAGTGAAGCGGCAGGGGCTGGGGCCAACGTCCTGACTTTC	CASSEAAGAGANVLTF
-	-	TRBJ2-2	TRBV4-2	TGTGCCAGCAGCCAAGCAACCGGGACAAACACCGGGGAGCTGTTTTTT	CASSQATGTNTGELFF
-	once	TRBJ1-1	TRBV30	TGTGCCGGCGCAGGGGAGGCTGAAGCTTTCTTT	CAGAGEAEAFF